The rows below give T cell receptor beta chains drawn from one sample of a study of T cell responses to AZD1222 COVID-19 vaccine. Produced via immunoSEQ multiplex PCR; TCRdb's table is partial and in-frame only. The sample includes about 120,000 clones, about nine tenths of them seen just once. The input for sequencing was peripheral blood, taken 28 days after the second AZD1222 dose. The source of these receptors is an adult who received the AZD1222 COVID-19 vaccine. CDR3s leave out the opening cysteine and the closing phenylalanine or tryptophan. Fields, in order: V gene, D gene, J gene, CDR3 protein. A D gene is named only where the DNA matches it firmly.

TRBV6-6	.	TRBJ2-1	ASSYLEGGPNEQF
TRBV5-1	TRBD2	TRBJ2-3	ASRMGIAGGTDTQY
TRBV5-1	.	TRBJ2-2	ASSPQQGGAGELF
TRBV6-2/TRBV6-3	TRBD2	TRBJ2-1	ASSYSPPSGIYNEQF
TRBV6-5	.	TRBJ2-7	ASSLRAENVYEQY
TRBV7-9	.	TRBJ2-1	ASSRGRESNEQF
TRBV3-1/TRBV3-2	.	TRBJ1-6	ASSQRVSDSPLH
TRBV5-5	TRBD1	TRBJ1-2	ASSPSGTGYFYGYT
TRBV11-2	.	TRBJ1-2	ASSPRVHYGYT
TRBV19	.	TRBJ1-5	ASSIRFNQPQH